The text below deals with one TCR beta chain. By its share of the sample, this clonotype is medium-sized (0.01 to 0.1%). Its antigen is currently not known. Per-base quality was not reported, and no clone a single base away is much larger than it. The sample is drawn from a study of early T cells in non-severe SARS-CoV-2 infection (dated by TCRdb to about 2021). At the level of the whole study: Because TCR sequencing was done on bulk RNA from unsorted whole blood, the alpha and beta chains could not be paired.

A case-control design nested within a healthcare worker cohort in London, UK, was used, with weekly nasopharyngeal swab PCR tests and blood sampling performed. Healthcare workers were recruited between 23 and 31 March 2020, during the week of the UK lockdown, and were followed weekly for up to roughly 16 weeks. The library relied on 5' RACE. This sample was sequenced with a NextSeq 500. In the TCR library protocol, unique molecular identifiers were attached to individual cDNA molecules to correct for PCR bias and sequencing error. Sequencing covered both TCR alpha and beta chains, and within each sample the abundances of alpha and beta sequences were tightly co-correlated. As for the original processing: V gene, J gene and CDR3 annotation of TCR sequences was performed with Decombinator V4. Expanded TCRs were defined as changing significantly between any two time points under a Poisson model with p below 0.0001. TCR abundances were normalised to the total number of TCRs sequenced in each sample and reported as counts per million. MAIT TCRs were defined by TRAV1-2 paired with TRAJ12, TRAJ20 or TRAJ33, and iNKT TCRs by TRAV10 paired with TRAJ18. VDJdb, accessed on 1 November 2021, was searched for TCRs annotated for CMV, EBV and SARS-CoV-2, and TCRs annotated for more than one antigen were excluded. The public reads were quality trimmed at Q25 with fastp and then assembled into clones with MiXCR by TCRdb, keeping productive beta chains. CDR3 protein duplicates are merged, each entry listing the most common genes and DNA. The V and J calls shown here were made by TCRdb, not taken from the authors' results. In this sample the table shows tens of thousands of distinct CDR3 sequences, 9.3% of which occur a single time. Of the sample, about 20% falls within the top ten clones.

What the work shows at the level of the full study, not this receptor alone: VDJdb matching was skewed toward anti-spike CD8 responses, so virus-specific expansions were likely underestimated and private and CD4 specificities were missed.

The germline V and J ends show losses of 4 bases and 4 bases respectively, and no gene match explains 7 bases of the junction. CDR1 is given as LGHNA and CDR2 as YNFKEQ, both from the germline V gene. Taken from cysteine to phenylalanine, the CDR3 has 15 residues. Left in the record is the CDR3 DNA by itself, 45 bases read in frame from the first base. The V and J segments used are TRBV4-2 and TRBJ2-7; 10 bases in the middle match TRBD1. The source is an adult who was a healthcare worker with PCR-confirmed SARS-CoV-2 infection or an uninfected control (not recorded which). Sequenced sample: whole blood. The CDR3: CASSPSDRGRYEQYF. DNA sequence: TGTGCCAGCAGCCCTTCGGACAGGGGGAGGTACGAGCAGTACTTC.